The 24 T cell receptor beta chains reported below all come from one sample, sequenced in a study of PD-L1 blockade in urothelial cancer (dated by TCRdb to 2016 to 2017). The sample's time point label, decoded: peripheral blood 6 weeks after treatment start. The library was generated by the immunoSEQ multiplex PCR assay. The immuneACCESS repertoire file appears here via TCRdb, limited to in-frame rearrangements. These files lack a portion of the clones; in checked studies, under half of the deficit traces to unresolved V genes, and the cause of the others is not known. The sample table records about 120,000 clones; roughly 83% of these occur just once. The ten largest account for roughly 2.4% of the sample. Source: PBMCs, taken around atezolizumab (anti-PD-L1) treatment. These receptors originate from a man aged 50 to 59 with urothelial cancer.

The chain has TRBV25-1 and TRBJ2-6; the D is unclear. Trimming took off 6 bases at V and 2 bases at J, with 8 bases between the two ends. The CDR3 runs to 14 residues. Germline loops: CDR1 MGHDK, CDR2 SYGVNS. The CDR3 sequence: CASSNQAGANVLTF. CDR3 DNA sequence: TGTGCCAGCAGCAACCAGGCTGGGGCCAACGTCCTGACTTTC.

The rearrangement joins TRBV2 to TRBJ1-5; no clear D gene. CDR1 and CDR2 (germline): SNHLY, FYNNEI. V was trimmed by 4 bases and J by 4 bases, leaving 14 bases between them. This CDR3 is built from 15 residues. CDR3 bases: TGTGCCAGCAGTGTTGGACGGGGAGGGAATCAGCCCCAGCATTTT. Its translation is CASSVGRGGNQPQHF.

The chain joins TRBV4-1 to TRBJ2-2, with TRBD2 identical over 10 bases. The V gene's germline CDR1 is MGHRA and CDR2 YSYEKL. The CDR3 extends over 16 amino acids. V shed 2 bases and J 7 bases; nucleotides not matched to a gene: 7. The CDR3 spells CASSQSSGSSSGELFF. CDR3 coding DNA: TGCGCCAGCAGCCAATCTAGCGGGAGTAGCAGCGGGGAGCTGTTTTTT.

The J gene is TRBJ2-1, the V gene TRBV29-1, with 7 bases identical to TRBD2. The CDR3 has 14 amino acids. CDR1 is SQVTM, CDR2 ANQGSEA, per germline. Trimming at V came to 6 bases and at J to 2 bases, leaving 7 bases not matched to a gene. The CDR3 DNA follows: TGCAGCGTGGCGACTAGCAGAACCTACAATGAGCAGTTCTTC. Its translation is CSVATSRTYNEQFF.

V and J are TRBV5-1 and TRBJ1-5; 8 nucleotides agree with TRBD1. The length of the CDR3 is 15 residues. Germline assignment: CDR1 SGHRS and CDR2 YFSETQ. The V gene end was trimmed by 5 bases and the J gene end by 1 base; junction bases not matched to a gene: 5. This CDR3 reads CASRVTGESNQPQHF. The CDR3 DNA is TGCGCCAGCAGAGTGACAGGGGAGAGCAATCAGCCCCAGCATTTT.

V is TRBV2 and J is TRBJ2-2; TRBD2 is a possible D gene (6 bases). This CDR3 region has 15 residues. V lost 10 bases to trimming and J lost 2 bases, with 17 bases between them. Germline loops: CDR1 SNHLY, CDR2 FYNNEI. In nucleotides, the CDR3 is TGTGCCATCACGCGGGGTAGCGGAAACACCGGGGAGCTGTTTTTT. Translated, it gives CAITRGSGNTGELFF.

The chain uses TRBV7-2 and TRBJ1-2; 7 bases match TRBD1. V lost 5 bases and J lost 0; bases outside the gene matches: 12. The CDR3 contains 17 residues. Germline values: CDR1 SGHTA, CDR2 FQGNSA. The CDR3 spells CASSPRTGMITNYGYTF. The CDR3 nucleotides read TGTGCCAGCAGCCCCAGGACAGGCATGATTACTAACTATGGCTACACCTTC.

V gene TRBV27 combines with J gene TRBJ1-1, with D possibly being TRBD1 (5 bases). V was trimmed by 4 bases and J by 5 bases, leaving 20 bases between them. From germline, CDR1 is MNHEY and CDR2 SMNVEV (reference sequence). There are 16 residues in the CDR3. CDR3 DNA: TGTGCCAGCAGTTGGAAGGGGAGGGGTAGGGGTACTGAAGCTTTCTTT. Its translation: CASSWKGRGRGTEAFF.

This clone has a single count. The chain employs TRBV7-9 and TRBJ2-3; 15 nucleotides align to TRBD2. V dropped 5 bases and J dropped 6; count of bases not matched to a gene: 6. The CDR3 loop spans 16 amino acids. Germline-derived CDR1 and CDR2 are SEHNR and FQNEAQ (reference sequence). CDR3: CASSVGTSGGLDTQYF. CDR3 nucleotides: TGTGCCAGCAGCGTCGGGACTAGCGGGGGGTTGGATACGCAGTATTTT.

The chain couples TRBV5-1 to TRBJ1-1; D is perhaps TRBD1 (5 bases). The CDR3 totals 15 residues. The V and J ends lost 0 bases and 4 bases respectively, with 13 bases between them. Germline V gene data show CDR1 as SGHRS and CDR2 as YFSETQ. The CDR3 sequence: CASSLGGAQGTEAFF. The CDR3 DNA reads TGCGCCAGCAGCTTGGGTGGGGCGCAGGGCACTGAAGCTTTCTTT.

This clone was counted only a few times. V is TRBV19 and J is TRBJ1-4, with no clear D. Trimming took off 11 bases at V and 10 bases at J, with 23 bases between the two ends. Per the germline V gene, CDR1 is LNHDA and CDR2 is SQIVND (reference sequence). The CDR3 runs to 14 residues. The CDR3 region has the DNA TGTGCCTCTAACTCAGCGGGAAGTGATGGAAAACTGTTTTTT. Translation gives CASNSAGSDGKLFF.

This rearrangement joins TRBV19 to TRBJ1-3, with 7 bases aligning to TRBD1. This CDR3 has 15 amino acids. Germline CDR1 and CDR2: LNHDA and SQIVND (reference sequence). V lost 4 bases, J lost 4 bases, and 7 bases stayed unmatched. As DNA, the CDR3 is TGTGCCAGTAGTACCCGACAGGGTGCGGGAAACACCATATATTTT. This sequence encodes CASSTRQGAGNTIYF.

The chain has TRBV4-1 and TRBJ1-4; no clear D. Germline V lookup: CDR1 MGHRA, CDR2 YSYEKL. The CDR3 contains 15 residues. Trimming left V 4 bases short and J 0 bases short, with 9 bases between. For the CDR3, the DNA is TGCGCCAGCAGCCTGGCCGGGACAACTAATGAAAAACTGTTTTTT. Translating gives CASSLAGTTNEKLFF.

This clone has only one observation. This chain uses TRBV6-6 with TRBJ2-6, with 7 bases matching TRBD1. Germline V gene data show CDR1 as MNHNY and CDR2 as SVGAGI (reference sequence). The trim removed 5 bases at V and 2 bases at J, leaving 6 bases unmatched. This CDR3 has 16 residues. The CDR3 DNA sequence: TGTGCCAGCAGTACCGCCGACAGGGCTGGGGCCAACGTCCTGACTTTC. Amino acids: CASSTADRAGANVLTF.

This clone was counted a single time. The chain joins TRBV14 to TRBJ1-5; D is unresolved. The length of the CDR3 is 16 residues. From germline, CDR1 is SGHDN and CDR2 FVKESK. V was cut by 4 bases and J by 0 bases, with 13 bases left in between. The CDR3 protein is CASSLLDVYSNQPQHF. The CDR3 region has the DNA TGTGCCAGCAGCCTCCTAGACGTCTATAGCAATCAGCCCCAGCATTTT.

The chain carries TRBV18 and TRBJ2-3; no definite D call. V dropped 0 bases and J dropped 2 bases, with 6 bases sitting between them. The CDR3 runs to 14 residues. Germline loops: CDR1 KGHSH, CDR2 LQKENI. The CDR3 DNA is TGTGCCAGCTCACCACCCACTACCACAGATACGCAGTATTTT. This codes for CASSPPTTTDTQYF.

V gene TRBV28 combines with J gene TRBJ2-3, with 9 bases lining up with TRBD2. This CDR3 contains 16 residues. With 4 bases clipped from V and 6 bases from J, the junction kept 11 bases outside the gene matches. From germline, CDR1 is MDHEN and CDR2 SYDVKM. CDR3 nucleotide sequence: TGTGCCAGCAGTTCCAATAGCGGGAGTCGGTTGGATACGCAGTATTTT. It codes for CASSSNSGSRLDTQYF. Variable domain in full (rest from reference TRBV28 and TRBJ2-3): DVKVTQSSRYLVKRTGEKVFLECVQDMDHENMFWYRQDPGLGLRLIYFSYDVKMKEKGDIPEGYSVSREKKERFSLILESASTNQTSMYLCASSSNSGSRLDTQYFGPGTRLTVL.

The chain employs TRBV6-5 and TRBJ2-5; D gene uncertain. The DNA end is a closer match to TRBJ2-7, so the J assignment may be wrong. CDR1 is MNHEY and CDR2 is SVGAGI in the germline V gene. The CDR3 is 11 amino acids. CDR3 nucleotides: TGTGCCAGCAGCACGAGCTACGAGCAGTACTTC. Its translation is CASSTSYEQYF.

This chain connects TRBV5-4 to TRBJ1-2; TRBD1 agrees at 7 bases. Trimming took 4 bases from V and 7 from J; bases not matched to a gene: 7. Germline CDR1 SGHNT, CDR2 YYREEE (reference sequence). This CDR3 spans 13 amino acids. The CDR3 DNA is TGTGCCAGCAGCACCGACAGGGTAGTTGGCTACACCTTC. Its protein product is CASSTDRVVGYTF.

This chain joins TRBV11-2 and TRBJ1-6, with D possibly TRBD1 on 5 matching bases. The CDR3 loop spans 14 amino acids. Trimming cost V 3 bases and J 7 bases, with 10 bases left between them. Germline V lookup: CDR1 SGHAT, CDR2 FQNNGV. Here the CDR3 reads CASSFGGSNSPLHF. The CDR3 bases are TGTGCCAGCAGCTTCGGGGGTAGCAATTCACCCCTCCACTTT.

This chain uses TRBV5-8 with TRBJ2-7; 8 bases align to TRBD1. The junction had 4 bases not matched to a gene; V was cut back by 5 bases and J by 0 bases. Germline-derived CDR1 and CDR2 are SGHTS and YDEGEE. There are 14 residues in the CDR3. CDR3 amino acids: CASSFDRGSYEQYF. CDR3 nucleotides: TGTGCCAGCAGTTTTGACAGGGGCTCCTACGAGCAGTACTTC.

The chain links TRBV19 to TRBJ2-7; TRBD2 agrees at 11 bases. CDR3 size: 15 residues. V gave up 3 bases and J gave up 5 bases; unmatched junction bases: 6. Per germline, CDR1 LNHDA and CDR2 SQIVND (reference sequence). The CDR3 region has the DNA TGTGCCAGTAGTATCTCACTAGCGGGAGCCAACGAGCAGTACTTC. Amino acid sequence: CASSISLAGANEQYF.

This chain uses TRBV4-2 with TRBJ1-2; D remains unclear. The length of the CDR3 is 15 residues. The germline V gene has CDR1 LGHNA and CDR2 YNFKEQ. Trimming cost V 1 base and J 3 bases, with 12 bases left between them. CDR3 nucleotide sequence: TGTGCCAGCAGCCAAGGCGGGCAGGAGTACTATGGCTACACCTTC. Protein product: CASSQGGQEYYGYTF.

The rearrangement uses TRBV28 and TRBJ2-2, with 12 bases matching TRBD2. The junction had 11 bases not matched to a gene; V was cut back by 8 bases and J by 7 bases. The CDR3 contains 16 residues. From germline, CDR1 is MDHEN and CDR2 SYDVKM. CDR3 loop: CASGSSGRALIGELFF. In DNA, the CDR3 is TGTGCCAGCGGATCTAGCGGGAGGGCCCTGATCGGGGAGCTGTTTTTT.